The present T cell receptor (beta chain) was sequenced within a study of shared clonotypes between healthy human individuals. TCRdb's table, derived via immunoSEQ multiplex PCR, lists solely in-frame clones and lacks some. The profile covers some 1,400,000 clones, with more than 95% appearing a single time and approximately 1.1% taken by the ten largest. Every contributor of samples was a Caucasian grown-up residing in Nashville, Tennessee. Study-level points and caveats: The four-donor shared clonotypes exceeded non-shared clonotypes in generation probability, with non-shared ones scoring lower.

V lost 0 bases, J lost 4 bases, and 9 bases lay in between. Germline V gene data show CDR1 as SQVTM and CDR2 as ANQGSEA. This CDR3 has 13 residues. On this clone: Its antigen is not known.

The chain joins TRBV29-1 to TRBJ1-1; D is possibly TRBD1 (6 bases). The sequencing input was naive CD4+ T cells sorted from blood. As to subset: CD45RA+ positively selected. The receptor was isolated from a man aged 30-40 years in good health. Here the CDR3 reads CSVEDRGATEAFF. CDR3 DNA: TGCAGCGTTGAAGACAGGGGCGCCACTGAAGCTTTCTTT.